This T cell receptor beta chain was recorded in a study of cytomegalovirus exposure and HLA in healthy donors. Primers included in the PCR were 60 Vbeta and 13 Jbeta primers. Profiling relied on immunoSEQ multiplex PCR, and the TCRdb table lists in-frame clones only, not all of them. The table includes just over 200,000 clones, 80% to 85% detected once. The CDR3 contains 11 residues. Germline lookup yields CDR1 SQVTM and CDR2 ANQGSEA. Only a few counts were recorded for this clone. The source is a woman aged 40 to 50 in good health and CMV-seronegative. Sequenced input: PBMCs. The chain is built from TRBV29-1 and TRBJ1-2; maybe TRBD1 (5 bases). CDR3 DNA: TGCAGTGCTCTCAGGGCTTATGGCTACACCTTC. Its translation is CSALRAYGYTF.